One and the same sample provided the 18 T cell receptor beta chains below, sequenced in a study of cytomegalovirus exposure and HLA in healthy donors (dated by TCRdb to about 2017). The method behind the library was the immunoSEQ multiplex PCR assay. TCRdb stores this immuneACCESS table with in-frame sequences only. Part of the clones is absent; in the studies checked, under half of the shortfall reflects unresolved V genes, and no reason is known for the rest. Counted in this sample were 100,000 to 120,000 clones; about 86% of them appeared once. The ten biggest clones cover about 4% of the sample. Sequencing was performed on PBMCs. The receptors derive from a woman aged 18 to 35 in good health and CMV-seropositive.

The rearrangement uses TRBV28 and TRBJ2-1; TRBD2 matches 9 bases. V shed 8 bases, J shed 0 bases, and the junction held 2 bases outside the gene matches. The CDR3 sequence is 14 residues long. Looked up from germline, CDR1 is MDHEN and CDR2 is SYDVKM. CDR3 amino acids: CASCSGSSYNEQFF. The CDR3 nucleotides are TGTGCCAGCTGTAGCGGGAGCTCCTACAATGAGCAGTTCTTC.

The V gene is TRBV5-1, the J gene TRBJ1-1; 10 bases fit TRBD1. Germline CDR1 is SGHRS and CDR2 is YFSETQ. This CDR3 is built from 14 residues. V dropped 4 bases and J dropped 4; count of bases not matched to a gene: 4. The CDR3 nucleotides read TGCGCCAGCAGCCCAGGACAGGGGGGCACTGAAGCTTTCTTT. Its protein is CASSPGQGGTEAFF.

The chain is built from TRBV5-1 and TRBJ2-1; tentative D call: TRBD2 (6 bases). V lost 0 bases, J lost 0 bases, and 13 bases lay in between. Germline CDR1 SGHRS, CDR2 YFSETQ. The CDR3 length is 17 residues. The CDR3 loop is CASSLEVAVYSYNEQFF. The CDR3, as DNA: TGCGCCAGCAGCTTGGAGGTAGCGGTATACTCCTACAATGAGCAGTTCTTC.

This clone was recorded only once. The rearrangement uses TRBV5-1 and TRBJ2-5, with a possible D match to TRBD2 (5 bases). The CDR3 is 16 residues long. V lost 2 bases and J 5 bases, leaving 19 bases between the germline ends. Germline CDR1 is SGHRS and CDR2 is YFSETQ. The DNA for the CDR3 is TGCGCCAGCAGCTTTGGGAGTTTTCGGTTTCAGGAGACCCAGTACTTC. Residues: CASSFGSFRFQETQYF. Drawing the rest from reference TRBV5-1 and TRBJ2-5, the complete variable domain is KAGVTQTPRYLIKTRGQQVTLSCSPISGHRSVSWYQQTPGQGLQFLFEYFSETQRNKGNFPGRFSGRQFSNSRSEMNVSTLELGDSALYLCASSFGSFRFQETQYFGPGTRLLVL.

V and J are TRBV5-1 and TRBJ1-1, with D perhaps TRBD1 (6 bases). The CDR3 has 15 amino acids. Germline CDR1 reads SGHRS; CDR2 reads YFSETQ. Trimming removed 4 bases from V and 0 bases from J, with 13 bases in between. CDR3 coding DNA: TGCGCCAGCAGCCCCGGACAGCGCTTGAACACTGAAGCTTTCTTT. Residues: CASSPGQRLNTEAFF. Together with reference TRBV5-1 and TRBJ1-1, the CDR3 gives the full variable domain: KAGVTQTPRYLIKTRGQQVTLSCSPISGHRSVSWYQQTPGQGLQFLFEYFSETQRNKGNFPGRFSGRQFSNSRSEMNVSTLELGDSALYLCASSPGQRLNTEAFFGQGTRLTVV.

As DNA, the CDR3 is TGTGCCAGCAGCGGCGCGGGGGCCAGCTCTGGAAACACCATATATTTT. This encodes CASSGAGASSGNTIYF. The chain links TRBV7-9 to TRBJ1-3; D possibly corresponds to TRBD1 (6 bases). V was trimmed by 5 bases and J by 0 bases, leaving 14 bases between them. The germline V gene encodes CDR1 SEHNR and CDR2 FQNEAQ (reference sequence). The length of the CDR3 is 16 residues. Supplemented by reference TRBV7-9 and TRBJ1-3, the full variable domain reads DTGVSQNPRHKITKRGQNVTFRCDPISEHNRLYWYRQTLGQGPEFLTYFQNEAQLEKSRLLSDRFSAERPKGSFSTLEIQRTEQGDSAMYLCASSGAGASSGNTIYFGEGSWLTVV.

The chain links TRBV28 to TRBJ1-2, with D perhaps TRBD1 (5 bases). Trimming removed 6 bases at V and 4 bases at J, with 15 bases between. This CDR3 contains 14 residues. The V gene's germline CDR1 is MDHEN and CDR2 SYDVKM. CDR3 loop: CASRRAGGSYGYTF. CDR3 DNA: TGTGCCAGCAGACGGGCCGGGGGTTCCTATGGCTACACCTTC.

This chain uses TRBV6-1 with TRBJ1-2; 10 bases are shared with TRBD1. Trimming at V came to 6 bases and at J to 8 bases, leaving 12 bases not matched to a gene. The germline V gene has CDR1 MNHNS and CDR2 SASEGT. This CDR3 is built from 15 residues. CDR3 bases: TGTGCCAGCAGAAGGACGGGGACAGGGGTGTGGGGCTACACCTTC. Translating it yields CASRRTGTGVWGYTF.

This rearrangement joins TRBV28 to TRBJ2-2; tentative D call: TRBD2 (6 bases). The CDR3 loop spans 14 amino acids. Per the germline V gene, CDR1 is MDHEN and CDR2 is SYDVKM. V shed 4 bases and J shed 3 bases, with 9 bases lying between them. CDR3 DNA: TGTGCCAGCAGTTCACCGGGGGACACCGGGGAGCTGTTTTTT. This gives the protein CASSSPGDTGELFF. The variable domain in full, with the rest retrieved from reference TRBV28 and TRBJ2-2, is DVKVTQSSRYLVKRTGEKVFLECVQDMDHENMFWYRQDPGLGLRLIYFSYDVKMKEKGDIPEGYSVSREKKERFSLILESASTNQTSMYLCASSSPGDTGELFFGEGSRLTVL.

This chain uses TRBV29-1 with TRBJ1-1, with 10 bases fitting TRBD1. Trimming cost V 6 bases and J 10 bases; bases outside gene matches: 14. The CDR3 covers 14 residues. CDR1 and CDR2 (germline): SQVTM, ANQGSEA. The CDR3, as DNA: TGCAGCGTAACGGGACAGGGGCGCTATGGGGGAGCTTTCTTT. It encodes CSVTGQGRYGGAFF.

This clone was detected once. V usage is TRBV27 and J usage is TRBJ1-1; 8 nucleotides align to TRBD1. Germline V CDR1 and CDR2: MNHEY, SMNVEV (reference sequence). The CDR3 loop spans 16 amino acids. Trimming took 5 bases from V and 4 from J; bases not matched to a gene: 12. The CDR3 DNA follows: TGTGCCAGCAGTCCGCACGTGACAGGGGTTTTCACTGAAGCTTTCTTT. This codes for CASSPHVTGVFTEAFF.

The gene calls are TRBV13 and TRBJ2-3, with TRBD2 matching 9 bases. Looked up from germline, CDR1 is PRHDT and CDR2 is FYEKMQ (reference sequence). CDR3 size: 17 residues. The junction had 10 bases not matched to a gene; V was cut back by 0 bases and J by 6 bases. CDR3 protein: CASSLGPGLASSDTQYF. The CDR3 DNA sequence: TGTGCCAGCAGCTTAGGCCCGGGACTAGCCTCTTCGGATACGCAGTATTTT.

The table lists this clone with a few counts. This chain joins TRBV7-8 and TRBJ1-3; D remains unclear. This CDR3 has 15 residues. The germline V gene has CDR1 SGHVS and CDR2 FQNEAQ. V dropped 1 base and J dropped 4 bases, with 11 bases sitting between them. CDR3 in DNA: TGTGCCAGCAGCTTAGTTGCAGGCAGCGGAAACACCATATATTTT. Protein sequence: CASSLVAGSGNTIYF.

The gene calls are TRBV10-1 and TRBJ2-3, with TRBD1 as a possible D gene (5 bases). V was cut by 0 bases and J by 2 bases, with 12 bases left in between. This CDR3 spans 16 amino acids. Germline CDR1 WNHNN, CDR2 SYGVQD (reference sequence). The CDR3 loop is CASSESVQGYTDTQYF. For the CDR3, the DNA is TGCGCCAGCAGTGAGTCCGTGCAGGGATACACAGATACGCAGTATTTT.

The CDR3 DNA reads TGTGCCAGCAGCATTACTAGCGGAATAGCCTACGAGCAGTACTTC. This codes for CASSITSGIAYEQYF. The rearrangement uses TRBV6-6 and TRBJ2-7; 8 nucleotides align to TRBD2. The germline CDR1 and CDR2 sequences are MNHNY and SVGAGI (reference sequence). With 6 bases clipped from V and 2 bases from J, the junction kept 9 bases outside the gene matches. This CDR3 is built from 15 residues.

The chain links TRBV2 to TRBJ1-2, with 10 bases aligning to TRBD1. The germline V gene encodes CDR1 SNHLY and CDR2 FYNNEI. V gave up 6 bases and J gave up 8 bases; unmatched junction bases: 6. The CDR3 has 13 amino acids. CDR3 DNA: TGTGCCAGCAGGACAGGGGGCGCAGGGGGCTACACCTTC. Its protein product is CASRTGGAGGYTF.

This chain links TRBV28 with TRBJ1-2; 8 bases line up with TRBD1. The CDR3 covers 14 residues. V lost 8 bases, J lost 5 bases, and 10 bases stayed unmatched. Looked up from germline, CDR1 is MDHEN and CDR2 is SYDVKM. CDR3 in amino acids: CASGQDRAFYGYTF. CDR3 in DNA: TGTGCCAGCGGCCAGGACAGGGCCTTTTATGGCTACACCTTC.

This chain links TRBV27 with TRBJ2-7; 8 bases are a match to TRBD2. The CDR3 is made up of 16 amino acids. Germline CDR1 is MNHEY and CDR2 is SMNVEV (reference sequence). The V gene end was trimmed by 2 bases and the J gene end by 0 bases; junction bases not matched to a gene: 6. CDR3 coding DNA: TGTGCCAGCAGTTTAGGCGGGAGGCCCCACTCCTACGAGCAGTACTTC. Amino acids: CASSLGGRPHSYEQYF.